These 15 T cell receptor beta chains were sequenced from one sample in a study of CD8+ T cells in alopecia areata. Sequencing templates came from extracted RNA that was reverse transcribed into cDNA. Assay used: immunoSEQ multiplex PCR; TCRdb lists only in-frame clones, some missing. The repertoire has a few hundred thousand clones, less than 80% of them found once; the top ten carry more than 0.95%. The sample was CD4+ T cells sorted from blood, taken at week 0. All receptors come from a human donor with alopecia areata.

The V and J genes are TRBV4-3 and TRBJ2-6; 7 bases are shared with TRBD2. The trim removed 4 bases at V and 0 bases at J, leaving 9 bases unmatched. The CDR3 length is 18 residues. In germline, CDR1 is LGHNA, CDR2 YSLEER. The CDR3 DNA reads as TGCGCCAGCAGCCGCGCGACTAGCAGTATCTCTGGGGCCAACGTCCTGACTTTC. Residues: CASSRATSSISGANVLTF.

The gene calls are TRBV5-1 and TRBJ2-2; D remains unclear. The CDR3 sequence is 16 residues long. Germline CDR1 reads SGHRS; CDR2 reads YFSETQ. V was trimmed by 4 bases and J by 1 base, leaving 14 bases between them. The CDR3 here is CASSLIGSRNTGELFF. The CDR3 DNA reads TGCGCCAGCAGCCTCATTGGTAGCAGGAACACCGGGGAGCTGTTTTTT.

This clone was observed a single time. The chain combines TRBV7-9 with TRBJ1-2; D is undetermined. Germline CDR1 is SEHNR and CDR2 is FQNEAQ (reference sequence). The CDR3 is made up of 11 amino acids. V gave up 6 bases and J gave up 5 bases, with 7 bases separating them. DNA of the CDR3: TGTGCCAGCAGTTTCAGATATGGCTACACCTTC. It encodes CASSFRYGYTF.

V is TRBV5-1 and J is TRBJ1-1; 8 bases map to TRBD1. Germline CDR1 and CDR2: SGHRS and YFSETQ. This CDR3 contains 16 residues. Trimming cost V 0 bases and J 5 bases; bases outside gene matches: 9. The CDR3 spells CASSLAPTGEGTEAFF. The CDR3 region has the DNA TGCGCCAGCAGCTTGGCCCCGACAGGGGAGGGGACTGAAGCTTTCTTT. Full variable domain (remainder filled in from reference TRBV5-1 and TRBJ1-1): KAGVTQTPRYLIKTRGQQVTLSCSPISGHRSVSWYQQTPGQGLQFLFEYFSETQRNKGNFPGRFSGRQFSNSRSEMNVSTLELGDSALYLCASSLAPTGEGTEAFFGQGTRLTVV.

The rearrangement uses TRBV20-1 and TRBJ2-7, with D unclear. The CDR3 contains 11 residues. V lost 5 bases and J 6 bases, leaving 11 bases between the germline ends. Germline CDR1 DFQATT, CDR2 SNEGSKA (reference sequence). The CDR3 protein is CSARLSAEQYF. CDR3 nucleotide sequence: TGCAGTGCTCGCCTTAGTGCCGAGCAGTACTTC.

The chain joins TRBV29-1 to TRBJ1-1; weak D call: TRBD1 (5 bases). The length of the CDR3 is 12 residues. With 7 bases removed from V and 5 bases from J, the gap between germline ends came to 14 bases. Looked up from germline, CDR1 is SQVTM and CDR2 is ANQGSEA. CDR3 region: CSARQRATEAFF. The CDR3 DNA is TGCAGCGCCAGACAGAGGGCTACTGAAGCTTTCTTT.

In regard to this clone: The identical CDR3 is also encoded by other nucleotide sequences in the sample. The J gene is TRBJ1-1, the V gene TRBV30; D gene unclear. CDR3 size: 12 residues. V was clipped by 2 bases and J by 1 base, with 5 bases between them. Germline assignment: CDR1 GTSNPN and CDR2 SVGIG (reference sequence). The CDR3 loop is CAWSRANTEAFF. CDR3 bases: TGTGCCTGGAGTCGGGCGAACACTGAAGCTTTCTTT.

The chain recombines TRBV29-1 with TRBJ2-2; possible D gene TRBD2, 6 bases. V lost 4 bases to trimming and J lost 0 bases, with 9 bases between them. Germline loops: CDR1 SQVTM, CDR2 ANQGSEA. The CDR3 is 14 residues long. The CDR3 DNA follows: TGCAGCGTTGGCCGGGGGACGAACACCGGGGAGCTGTTTTTT. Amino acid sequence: CSVGRGTNTGELFF.

CDR3: CATSRDRWDEKLFF. In DNA form, the CDR3 reads TGTGCCACCAGCAGAGATCGATGGGATGAAAAACTGTTTTTT. The chain employs TRBV15 and TRBJ1-4, with D unresolved. The CDR3 length is 14 residues. CDR1 and CDR2 from the germline V gene are LNHNV and YYDKDF (reference sequence). The germline V and J ends were trimmed by 0 bases and 6 bases, with 8 bases remaining between them.

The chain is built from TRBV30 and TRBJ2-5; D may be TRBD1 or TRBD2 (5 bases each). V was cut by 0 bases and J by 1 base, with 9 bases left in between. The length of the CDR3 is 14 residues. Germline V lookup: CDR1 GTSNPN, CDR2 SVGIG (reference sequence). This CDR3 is CAWSVRGAQETQYF. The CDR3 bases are TGTGCCTGGAGTGTACGAGGGGCCCAAGAGACCCAGTACTTC.

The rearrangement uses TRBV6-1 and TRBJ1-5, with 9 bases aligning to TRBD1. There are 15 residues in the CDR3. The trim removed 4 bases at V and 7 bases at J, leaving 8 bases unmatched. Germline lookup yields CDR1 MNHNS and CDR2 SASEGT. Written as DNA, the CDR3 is TGTGCCAGCAGTGCCCGGGACAGGGTCCCACAGCCCCAGCATTTT. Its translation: CASSARDRVPQPQHF.

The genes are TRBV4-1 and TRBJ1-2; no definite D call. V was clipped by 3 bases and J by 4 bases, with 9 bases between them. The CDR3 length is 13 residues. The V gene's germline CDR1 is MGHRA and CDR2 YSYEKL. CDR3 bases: TGCGCCAGCAGCCAGGCAGGCTCCTATGGCTACACCTTC. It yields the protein CASSQAGSYGYTF.

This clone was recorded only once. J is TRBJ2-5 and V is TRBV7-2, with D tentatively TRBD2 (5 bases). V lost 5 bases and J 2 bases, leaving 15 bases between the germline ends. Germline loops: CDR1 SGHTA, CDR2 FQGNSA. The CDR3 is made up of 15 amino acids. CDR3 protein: CASSTPQPGQETQYF. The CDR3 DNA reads TGTGCCAGCAGCACCCCCCAACCGGGACAAGAGACCCAGTACTTC.

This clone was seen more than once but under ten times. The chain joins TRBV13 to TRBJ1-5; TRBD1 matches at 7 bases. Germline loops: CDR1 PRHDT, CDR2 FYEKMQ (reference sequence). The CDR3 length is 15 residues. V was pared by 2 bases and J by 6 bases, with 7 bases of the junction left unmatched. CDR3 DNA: TGTGCCAGCAGCTTACGAGGGGGCGCCGGTCAGCCCCAGCATTTT. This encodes CASSLRGGAGQPQHF.

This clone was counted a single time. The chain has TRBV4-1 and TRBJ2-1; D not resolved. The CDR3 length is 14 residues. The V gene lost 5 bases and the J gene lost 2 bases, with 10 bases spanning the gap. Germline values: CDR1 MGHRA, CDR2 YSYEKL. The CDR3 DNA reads TGCGCCAGCAGCATGGATGGCCCCTACAATGAGCAGTTCTTC. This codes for CASSMDGPYNEQFF.